This T cell receptor (beta chain) originates from a study of T-cell reconstitution after alpha-beta-depleted transplantation in children. V was clipped by 3 bases and J by 3 bases; unmatched bases: 5. The CDR3 extends over 15 amino acids. TCRbeta library preparation incorporated unique molecular identifiers. Via MiXCR, TCRdb re-called the PCR reads, giving one row per CDR3 protein. Altogether fewer than 550,000 distinct CDR3 sequences are present, about 16% being singletons, with the ten largest covering 25% to 35%. This clonotype was seen a few times. The source was PBMCs, mostly from graft donor cells, collected 360 days after TCRalphabeta/CD19-depleted stem cell transplant. The rearrangement links TRBV12-3 or TRBV12-4 to TRBJ2-1; 7 positions agree with TRBD1. The TCR was taken from a boy in the first two years of life who had a stem cell transplant for Wiskott-Aldrich syndrome, so the T cells may come from the graft donor. The CDR3 here is CASSLSQGLYNEQFF. For the CDR3, the DNA is TGTGCCAGCAGTTTGTCACAGGGGCTCTACAATGAGCAGTTCTTC.